The 7 T cell receptor beta chains below come from one sample, sequenced in a study of neoadjuvant anti-PD-1 for oral cavity cancer. Measured with immunoSEQ multiplex PCR; TCRdb has only the in-frame clones, and not every one. The data show approximately 83,000 clones, about four fifths seen once. The input for sequencing was PBMCs, taken before nivolumab (anti-PD-1) treatment. These receptors were taken from a person aged 35-79 years with oral cavity squamous cell carcinoma.

This clone was observed a single time. The rearrangement links TRBV2 to TRBJ2-5, with 7 positions matching TRBD2. Per the germline V gene, CDR1 is SNHLY and CDR2 is FYNNEI. After removal of 6 bases from V and 9 bases from J, the junction contained 10 bases not matched to a gene. The CDR3 covers 13 residues. The CDR3 coding sequence is TGTGCCAGCAGCCCCCCCGGGGGGTCTGCCCAGTACTTC. Translated: CASSPPGGSAQYF. Filled out from reference TRBV2 and TRBJ2-5, the complete variable domain reads EPEVTQTPSHQVTQMGQEVILRCVPISNHLYFYWYRQILGQKVEFLVSFYNNEISEKSEIFDDQFSVERPDGSNFTLKIRSTKLEDSAMYFCASSPPGGSAQYFGPGTRLLVL.

V and J are TRBV5-6 and TRBJ2-7; 7 bases fit TRBD1. The CDR3 contains 16 residues. The germline gives CDR1 SGHDT, CDR2 YYEEEE. J lost 0 bases, V lost 4 bases, and 10 bases had no gene match. The CDR3 is CASSDTKTGFSYEQYF. For the CDR3, the DNA is TGTGCCAGCAGCGATACCAAGACAGGGTTCTCCTACGAGCAGTACTTC. Based on the CDR3 plus reference TRBV5-6 and TRBJ2-7, the full variable domain is DAGVTQSPTHLIKTRGQQVTLRCSPKSGHDTVSWYQQALGQGPQFIFQYYEEEERQRGNFPDRFSGHQFPNYSSELNVNALLLGDSALYLCASSDTKTGFSYEQYFGPGTRLTVT.

The chain joins TRBV2 to TRBJ2-1; 7 bases map to TRBD2. J lost 5 bases, V lost 6 bases, and 13 bases had no gene match. CDR3 size: 16 residues. Per germline, CDR1 SNHLY and CDR2 FYNNEI. CDR3: CASSPAGRGAHNEQFF. Written as DNA, the CDR3 is TGTGCCAGCAGCCCAGCGGGGAGAGGGGCCCACAATGAGCAGTTCTTC.

The chain has TRBV10-3 and TRBJ2-3; D is unclear. This CDR3 has 13 residues. CDR1 is ENHRY, CDR2 SYGVKD, per germline. V was pared by 2 bases and J by 7 bases, with 10 bases between. CDR3 coding DNA: TGTGCCATCAGTGAGACCCTAGTCCATACGCAGTATTTT. Translation gives CAISETLVHTQYF.

The chain joins TRBV29-1 to TRBJ2-1; possible D gene TRBD1, 6 bases. In germline, CDR1 is SQVTM, CDR2 ANQGSEA. This CDR3 comprises 14 residues. The germline V and J ends were trimmed by 2 bases and 9 bases, with 17 bases remaining between them. DNA of the CDR3: TGCAGCGTTGAAAGCGCAGGGGCCCCGGCTGAGCAGTTCTTC. Translation: CSVESAGAPAEQFF.

This clone appeared a few times. V is TRBV7-8 and J is TRBJ1-3; D remains unclear. CDR3 length: 15 residues. Germline V CDR1 and CDR2: SGHVS, FQNEAQ. With 0 bases removed from V and 0 bases from J, the gap between germline ends came to 6 bases. The CDR3 region has the DNA TGTGCCAGCAGCTTAGCGACCGACTCTGGAAACACCATATATTTT. Residues: CASSLATDSGNTIYF.

This clone has only a few counts. The rearrangement joins TRBV18 to TRBJ2-7; possibly TRBD2 for D (5 bases). The CDR3 covers 13 residues. V was trimmed by 2 bases and J by 3 bases, leaving 8 bases between them. Germline CDR1 reads KGHSH; CDR2 reads LQKENI. The CDR3 sequence is CASSPRAGYEQYF. The CDR3 region has the DNA TGTGCCAGCTCACCAAGGGCGGGCTACGAGCAGTACTTC.